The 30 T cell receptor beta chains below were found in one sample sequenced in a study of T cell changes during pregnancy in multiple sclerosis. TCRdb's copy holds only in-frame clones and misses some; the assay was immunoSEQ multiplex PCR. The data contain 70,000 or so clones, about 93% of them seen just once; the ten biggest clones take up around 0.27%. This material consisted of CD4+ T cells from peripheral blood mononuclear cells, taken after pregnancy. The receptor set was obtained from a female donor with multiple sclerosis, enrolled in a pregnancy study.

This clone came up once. The CDR3 sequence is CASSSGGSGYEQYF. Here the CDR3 DNA reads TGCGCCAGCAGCTCGGGGGGCAGTGGATACGAGCAGTACTTC. This chain links TRBV5-1 with TRBJ2-7; a possible D gene is TRBD2 (7 bases). The germline V gene has CDR1 SGHRS and CDR2 YFSETQ. This CDR3 region has 14 residues. Trimming pared 3 bases from V and 4 bases from J, leaving 14 bases between.

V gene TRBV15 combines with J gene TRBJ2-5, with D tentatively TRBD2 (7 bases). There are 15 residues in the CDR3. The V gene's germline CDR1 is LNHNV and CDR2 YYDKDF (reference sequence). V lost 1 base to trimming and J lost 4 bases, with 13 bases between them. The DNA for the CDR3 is TGTGCCACCAGCAGAGCGACGGGGGGCGGAGAGACCCAGTACTTC. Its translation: CATSRATGGGETQYF.

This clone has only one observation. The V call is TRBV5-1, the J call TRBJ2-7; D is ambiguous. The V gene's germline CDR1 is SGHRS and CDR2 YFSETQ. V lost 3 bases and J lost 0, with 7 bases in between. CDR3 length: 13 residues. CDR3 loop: CASSSPSSYEQYF. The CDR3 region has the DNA TGCGCCAGCAGCTCGCCGAGCTCCTACGAGCAGTACTTC.

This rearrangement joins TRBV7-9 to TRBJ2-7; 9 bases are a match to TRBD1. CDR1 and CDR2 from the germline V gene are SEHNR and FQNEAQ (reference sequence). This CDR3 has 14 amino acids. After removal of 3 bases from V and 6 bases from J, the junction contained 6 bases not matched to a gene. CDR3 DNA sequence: TGTGCCAGCAGCTTCTGGACAGGGGCAGGCGAGCAGTACTTC. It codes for CASSFWTGAGEQYF.

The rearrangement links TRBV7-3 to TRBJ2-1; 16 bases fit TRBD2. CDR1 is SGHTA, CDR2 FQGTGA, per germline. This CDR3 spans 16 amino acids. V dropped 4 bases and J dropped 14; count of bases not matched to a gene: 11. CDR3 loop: CASSSRPGLAGGPEFF. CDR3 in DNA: TGTGCCAGCAGCTCACGTCCGGGACTAGCGGGGGGGCCGGAGTTCTTC.

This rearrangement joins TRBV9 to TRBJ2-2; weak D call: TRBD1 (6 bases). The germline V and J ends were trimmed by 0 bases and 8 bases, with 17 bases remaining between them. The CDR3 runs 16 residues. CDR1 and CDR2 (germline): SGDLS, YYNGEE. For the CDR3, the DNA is TGTGCCAGCAGCGTAGCTACAGGGACGGTACCGGGGGAGCTGTTTTTT. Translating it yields CASSVATGTVPGELFF.

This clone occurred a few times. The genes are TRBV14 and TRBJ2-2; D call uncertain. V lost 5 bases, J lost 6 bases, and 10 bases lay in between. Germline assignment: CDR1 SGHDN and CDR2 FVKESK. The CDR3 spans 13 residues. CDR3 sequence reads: CASSSYFAGELFF. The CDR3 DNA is TGTGCCAGCAGCTCTTACTTCGCCGGGGAGCTGTTTTTT.

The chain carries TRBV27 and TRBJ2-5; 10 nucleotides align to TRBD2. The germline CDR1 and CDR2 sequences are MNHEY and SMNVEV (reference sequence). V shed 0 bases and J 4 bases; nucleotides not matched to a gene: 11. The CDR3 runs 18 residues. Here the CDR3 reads CASSLSGIAGGQGETQYF. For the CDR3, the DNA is TGTGCCAGCAGTTTATCGGGCATAGCGGGGGGCCAGGGAGAGACCCAGTACTTC.

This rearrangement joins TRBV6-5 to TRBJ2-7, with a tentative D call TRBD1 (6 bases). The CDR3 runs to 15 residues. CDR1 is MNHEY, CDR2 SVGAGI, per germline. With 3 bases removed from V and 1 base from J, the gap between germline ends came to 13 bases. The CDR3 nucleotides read TGTGCCAGCAGTTATAGACGACAGGTATCCTACGAGCAGTACTTC. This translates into CASSYRRQVSYEQYF.

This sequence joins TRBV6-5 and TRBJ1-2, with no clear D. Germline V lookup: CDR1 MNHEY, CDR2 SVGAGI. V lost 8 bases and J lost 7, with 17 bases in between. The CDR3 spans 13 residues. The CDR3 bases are TGTGCCAGCCGTACGCGTCTAAATGGTGGCTACACCTTC. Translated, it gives CASRTRLNGGYTF.

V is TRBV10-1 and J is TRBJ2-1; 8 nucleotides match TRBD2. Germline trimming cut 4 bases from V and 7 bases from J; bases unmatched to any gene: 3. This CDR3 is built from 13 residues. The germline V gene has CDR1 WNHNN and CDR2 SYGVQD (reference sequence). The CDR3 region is CASSGTSINEQFF. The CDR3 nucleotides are TGCGCCAGCAGTGGGACTAGCATAAATGAGCAGTTCTTC.

The CDR3, as DNA: TGCGCCAGCAGCAGTGGGAGCGGGGATAGCACAGATACGCAGTATTTT. Amino acid sequence: CASSSGSGDSTDTQYF. The chain joins TRBV4-1 to TRBJ2-3; 7 bases match TRBD2. Germline values: CDR1 MGHRA, CDR2 YSYEKL. V was clipped by 5 bases and J by 0 bases; unmatched bases: 8. CDR3 length equals 16 residues.

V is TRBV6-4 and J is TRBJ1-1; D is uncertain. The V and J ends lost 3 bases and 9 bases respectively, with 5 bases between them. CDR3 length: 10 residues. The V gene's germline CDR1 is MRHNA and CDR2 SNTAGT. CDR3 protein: CASSDLQAFF. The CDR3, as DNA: TGTGCCAGCAGTGATCTACAAGCTTTCTTT.

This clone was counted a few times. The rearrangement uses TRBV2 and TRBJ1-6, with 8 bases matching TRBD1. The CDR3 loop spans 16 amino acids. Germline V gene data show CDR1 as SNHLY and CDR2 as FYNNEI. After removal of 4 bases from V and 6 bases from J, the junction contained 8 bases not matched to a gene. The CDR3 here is CASSAYRGLGNSPLHF. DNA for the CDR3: TGTGCCAGCAGTGCATACAGGGGGTTAGGTAATTCACCCCTCCACTTT.

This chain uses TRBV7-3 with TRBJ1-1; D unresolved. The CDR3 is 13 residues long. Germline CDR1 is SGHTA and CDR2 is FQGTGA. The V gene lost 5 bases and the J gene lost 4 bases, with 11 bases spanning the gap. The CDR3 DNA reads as TGTGCCAGCAGCCTGGCTGAGGGCACTGAAGCTTTCTTT. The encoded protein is CASSLAEGTEAFF.

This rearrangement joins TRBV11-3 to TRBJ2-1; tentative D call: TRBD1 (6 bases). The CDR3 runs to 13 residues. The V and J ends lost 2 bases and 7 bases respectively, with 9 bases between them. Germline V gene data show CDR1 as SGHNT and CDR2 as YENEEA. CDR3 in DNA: TGTGCCAGCAGCTTAAATCAGGGGAATGAGCAGTTCTTC. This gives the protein CASSLNQGNEQFF.

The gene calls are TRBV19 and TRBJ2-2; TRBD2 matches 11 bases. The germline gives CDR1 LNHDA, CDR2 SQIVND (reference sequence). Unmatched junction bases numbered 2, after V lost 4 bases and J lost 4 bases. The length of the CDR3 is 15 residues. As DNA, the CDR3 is TGTGCCAGTAGTACCGGACTAGCGGGCACCGGGGAGCTGTTTTTT. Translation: CASSTGLAGTGELFF.

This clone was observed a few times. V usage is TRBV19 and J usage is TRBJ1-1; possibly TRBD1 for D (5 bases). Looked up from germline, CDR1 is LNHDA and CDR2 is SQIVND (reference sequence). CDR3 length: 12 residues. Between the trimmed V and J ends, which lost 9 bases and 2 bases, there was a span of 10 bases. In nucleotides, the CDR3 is TGTGCCAGGGGGCTCAGAAACACTGAAGCTTTCTTT. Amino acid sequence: CARGLRNTEAFF. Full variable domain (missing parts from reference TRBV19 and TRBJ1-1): DGGITQSPKYLFRKEGQNVTLSCEQNLNHDAMYWYRQDPGQGLRLIYYSQIVNDFQKGDIAEGYSVSREKKESFPLTVTSAQKNPTAFYLCARGLRNTEAFFGQGTRLTVV.

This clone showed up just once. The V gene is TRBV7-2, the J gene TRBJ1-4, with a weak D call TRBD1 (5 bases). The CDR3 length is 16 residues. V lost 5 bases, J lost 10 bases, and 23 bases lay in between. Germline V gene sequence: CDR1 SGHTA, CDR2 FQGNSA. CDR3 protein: CASSLQTRGRGGKLFF. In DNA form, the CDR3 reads TGTGCCAGCAGCCTTCAAACTAGGGGTCGGGGGGGAAAACTGTTTTTT.

The CDR3 here is CASSVEARGADTQYF. DNA for the CDR3: TGTGCCAGCAGCGTAGAAGCCCGGGGAGCAGATACGCAGTATTTT. V is TRBV9 and J is TRBJ2-3; possibly TRBD2 for D (5 bases). Per germline, CDR1 SGDLS and CDR2 YYNGEE. CDR3 length: 15 residues. V was shortened by 0 bases and J by 4 bases, with 12 bases between the two germline ends.

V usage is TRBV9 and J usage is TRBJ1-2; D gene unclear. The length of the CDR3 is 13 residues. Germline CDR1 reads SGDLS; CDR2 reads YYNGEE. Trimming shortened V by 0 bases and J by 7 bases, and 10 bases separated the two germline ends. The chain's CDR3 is CASSVVGRSGYTF. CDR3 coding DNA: TGTGCCAGCAGCGTAGTTGGGCGTTCTGGCTACACCTTC.

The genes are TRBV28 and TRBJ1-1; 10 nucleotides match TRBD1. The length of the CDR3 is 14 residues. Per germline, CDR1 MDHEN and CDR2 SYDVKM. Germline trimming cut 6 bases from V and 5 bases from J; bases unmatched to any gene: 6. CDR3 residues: CASRRPGQGTEAFF. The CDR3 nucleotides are TGTGCCAGCAGACGACCGGGACAGGGGACTGAAGCTTTCTTT.

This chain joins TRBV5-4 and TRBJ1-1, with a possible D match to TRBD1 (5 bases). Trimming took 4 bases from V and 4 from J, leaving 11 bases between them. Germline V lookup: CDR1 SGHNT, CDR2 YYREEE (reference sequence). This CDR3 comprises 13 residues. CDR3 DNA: TGTGCCAGCAGCCCGGGGGGGGGCACTGAAGCTTTCTTT. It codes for CASSPGGGTEAFF.

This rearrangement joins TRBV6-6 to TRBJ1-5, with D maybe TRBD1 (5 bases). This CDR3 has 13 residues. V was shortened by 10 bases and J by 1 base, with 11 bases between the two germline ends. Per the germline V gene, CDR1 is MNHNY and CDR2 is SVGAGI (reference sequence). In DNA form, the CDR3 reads TGTGCCACCAGCGGACAAAGCAATCAGCCCCAGCATTTT. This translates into CATSGQSNQPQHF.

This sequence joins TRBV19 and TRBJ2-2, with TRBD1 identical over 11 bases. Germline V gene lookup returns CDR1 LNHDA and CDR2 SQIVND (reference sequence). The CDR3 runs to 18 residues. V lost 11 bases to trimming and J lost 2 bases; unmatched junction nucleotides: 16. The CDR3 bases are TGTGCCGCCTACCCCGGGACAGGGGGAGTTCGAAACACCGGGGAGCTGTTTTTT. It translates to CAAYPGTGGVRNTGELFF.

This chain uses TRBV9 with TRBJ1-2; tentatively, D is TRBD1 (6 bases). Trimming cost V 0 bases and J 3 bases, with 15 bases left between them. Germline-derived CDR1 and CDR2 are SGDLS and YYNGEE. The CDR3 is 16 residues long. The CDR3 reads CASSVEGRGKDYGYTF. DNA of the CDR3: TGTGCCAGCAGCGTAGAGGGCAGGGGAAAGGACTATGGCTACACCTTC.

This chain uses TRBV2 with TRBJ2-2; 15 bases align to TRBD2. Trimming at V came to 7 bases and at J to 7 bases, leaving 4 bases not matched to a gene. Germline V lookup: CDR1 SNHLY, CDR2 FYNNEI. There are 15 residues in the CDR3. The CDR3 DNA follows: TGTGCCAGCATTGGACTAGCGGGAGGGGGCGGGGAGCTGTTTTTT. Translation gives CASIGLAGGGGELFF. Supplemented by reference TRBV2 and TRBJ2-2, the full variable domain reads EPEVTQTPSHQVTQMGQEVILRCVPISNHLYFYWYRQILGQKVEFLVSFYNNEISEKSEIFDDQFSVERPDGSNFTLKIRSTKLEDSAMYFCASIGLAGGGGELFFGEGSRLTVL.

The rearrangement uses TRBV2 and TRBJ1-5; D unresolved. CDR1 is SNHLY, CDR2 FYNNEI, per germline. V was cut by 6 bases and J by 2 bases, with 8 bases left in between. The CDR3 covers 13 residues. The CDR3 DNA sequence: TGTGCCAGCAGCCAAGAGGGCAATCAGCCCCAGCATTTT. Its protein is CASSQEGNQPQHF.

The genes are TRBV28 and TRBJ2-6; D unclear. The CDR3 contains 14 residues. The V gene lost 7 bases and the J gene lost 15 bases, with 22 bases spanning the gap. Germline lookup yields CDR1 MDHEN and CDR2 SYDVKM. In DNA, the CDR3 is TGTGCCAGCATCCCGACGGGTGCCGCGACTGCCCTGACTTTC. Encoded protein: CASIPTGAATALTF.

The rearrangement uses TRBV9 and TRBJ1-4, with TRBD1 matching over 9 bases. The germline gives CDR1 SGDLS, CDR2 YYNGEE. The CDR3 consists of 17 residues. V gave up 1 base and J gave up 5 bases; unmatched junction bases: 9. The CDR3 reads CASSVSGFGTGNEKLFF. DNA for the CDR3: TGTGCCAGCAGCGTATCGGGGTTCGGGACAGGGAATGAAAAACTGTTTTTT. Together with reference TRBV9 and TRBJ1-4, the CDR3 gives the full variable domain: DSGVTQTPKHLITATGQRVTLRCSPRSGDLSVYWYQQSLDQGLQFLIQYYNGEERAKGNILERFSAQQFPDLHSELNLSSLELGDSALYFCASSVSGFGTGNEKLFFGSGTQLSVL.